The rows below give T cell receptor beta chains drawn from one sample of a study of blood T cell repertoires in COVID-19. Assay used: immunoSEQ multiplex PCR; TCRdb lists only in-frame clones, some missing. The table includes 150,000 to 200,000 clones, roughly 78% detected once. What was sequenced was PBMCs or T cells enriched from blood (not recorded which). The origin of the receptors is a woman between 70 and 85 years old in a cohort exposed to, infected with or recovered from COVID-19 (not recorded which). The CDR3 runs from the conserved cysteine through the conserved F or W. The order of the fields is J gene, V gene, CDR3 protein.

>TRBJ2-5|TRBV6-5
CATFGLDQETQYF
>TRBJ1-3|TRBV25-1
CASSESQGHPGNTIYF
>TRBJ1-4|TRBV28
CASSSFAGSREKLFF
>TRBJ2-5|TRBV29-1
CSVDKTGQTQYF
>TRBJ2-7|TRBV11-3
CASSLSVSSYEQYF
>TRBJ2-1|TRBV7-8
CASTKPGTSFHEQFF
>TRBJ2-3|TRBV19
CASFAPGTGSDTQYF
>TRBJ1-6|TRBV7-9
CASSPQGYNSPLHF
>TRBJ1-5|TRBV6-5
CASSPTKSYQPQHF
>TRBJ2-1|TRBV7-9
CASRPGQGIKGSYNEQFF
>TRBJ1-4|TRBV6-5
CASSYAGRNEKLFF
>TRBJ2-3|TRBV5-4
CASSLGLAGGGTDTQYF
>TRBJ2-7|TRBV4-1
CASSLSKGQSYEQYF
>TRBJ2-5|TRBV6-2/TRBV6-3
CASSSSGETQYF
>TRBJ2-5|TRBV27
CASSTLLGGTETQYF
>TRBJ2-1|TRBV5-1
CASSIGTSGRGNEQFF
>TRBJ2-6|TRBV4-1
CASSLRSAATGANVLTF
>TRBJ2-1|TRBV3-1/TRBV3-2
CASSQVRGTYNEQFF
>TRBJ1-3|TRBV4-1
CASSRSGGGNTIYF
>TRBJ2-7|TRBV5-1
CASREGSSTNEQYF
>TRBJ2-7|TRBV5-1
CASSPSTGSSYEQYF
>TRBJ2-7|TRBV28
CASSLPNSYEQYF
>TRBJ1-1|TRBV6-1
CASSEQGWHTEAFF
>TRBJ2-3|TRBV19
CASSWSRVGTDTQYF
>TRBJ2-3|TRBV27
CASSSGTSGDTQYF
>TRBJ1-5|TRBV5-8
CASTLDRDQPQHF
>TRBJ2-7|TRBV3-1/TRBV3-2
CASSFSGTDPYEQYF
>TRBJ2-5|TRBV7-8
CASSLLGTSGTGETQYF
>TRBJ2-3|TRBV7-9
CASSSLMGGGDTQYF
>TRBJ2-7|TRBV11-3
CASSPRQGNYEQYF
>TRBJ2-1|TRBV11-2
CASSKRLAGGDEQFF
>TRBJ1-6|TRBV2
CASSEAGRALHF
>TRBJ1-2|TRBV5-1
CASRPTGNYGYTF
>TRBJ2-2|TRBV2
CASSAGQGNTGELFF
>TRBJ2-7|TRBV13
CASSLDRTSSYEQYF
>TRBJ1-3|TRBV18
CASSPLQGIPGNTIYF
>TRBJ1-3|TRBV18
CASSLMGTRERNTIYF
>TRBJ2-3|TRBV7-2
CASSLLSQDTQYF
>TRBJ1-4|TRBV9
CASSVDRGREKLFF
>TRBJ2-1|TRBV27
CASSSLGTSGYNEQFF
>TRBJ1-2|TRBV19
CASSITITTKNYGYTF
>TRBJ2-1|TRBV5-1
CASSLGGTVYNEQFF